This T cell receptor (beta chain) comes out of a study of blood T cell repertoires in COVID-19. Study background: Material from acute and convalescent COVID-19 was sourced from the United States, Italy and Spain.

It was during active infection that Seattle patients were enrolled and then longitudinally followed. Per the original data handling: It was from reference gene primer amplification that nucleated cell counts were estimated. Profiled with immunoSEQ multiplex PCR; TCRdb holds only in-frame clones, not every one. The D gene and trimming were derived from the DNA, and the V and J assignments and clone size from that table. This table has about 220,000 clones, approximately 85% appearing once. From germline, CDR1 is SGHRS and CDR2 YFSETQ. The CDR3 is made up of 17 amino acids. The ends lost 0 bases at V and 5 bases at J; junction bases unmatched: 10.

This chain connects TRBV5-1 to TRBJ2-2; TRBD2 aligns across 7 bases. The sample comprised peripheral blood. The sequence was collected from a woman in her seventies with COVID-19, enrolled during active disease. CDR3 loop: CASSLAGGYSRTGELFF. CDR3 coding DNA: TGCGCCAGCAGCTTGGCGGGGGGATACAGTCGGACCGGGGAGCTGTTTTTT.